The TCR beta chain under discussion was sequenced for a study of identical twins. Whole-study findings and limits: Modelling underestimated the level of out-of-frame TCR alpha sharing observed in monozygotic twins.

Template switching supplied a universal primer site; unique molecular identifiers were carried on the cDNA. MiXCR was run by TCRdb on the 5' RACE reads, yielding one entry per CDR3 protein. The table includes hundreds of thousands of distinct CDR3 sequences, around an eighth detected once. All donors comprised healthy Caucasians. The junction had 7 bases not matched to a gene; V was cut back by 3 bases and J by 2 bases. The V gene's germline CDR1 is DFQATT and CDR2 SNEGSKA (reference sequence). This CDR3 region has 15 residues. This clonotype appeared a few times. Its antigen is not identified. The same data also went into a second study, on yellow fever vaccine responses in identical twins.

Sequences were obtained from PBMCs. This clonotype originated in a young woman in good health. This chain uses TRBV20-1 with TRBJ2-7; TRBD1 agrees at 10 bases. The CDR3 is CSASRRQGAPYEQYV. CDR3 DNA: TGCAGTGCTAGTCGTAGACAGGGGGCTCCCTACGAGCAGTACGTC.